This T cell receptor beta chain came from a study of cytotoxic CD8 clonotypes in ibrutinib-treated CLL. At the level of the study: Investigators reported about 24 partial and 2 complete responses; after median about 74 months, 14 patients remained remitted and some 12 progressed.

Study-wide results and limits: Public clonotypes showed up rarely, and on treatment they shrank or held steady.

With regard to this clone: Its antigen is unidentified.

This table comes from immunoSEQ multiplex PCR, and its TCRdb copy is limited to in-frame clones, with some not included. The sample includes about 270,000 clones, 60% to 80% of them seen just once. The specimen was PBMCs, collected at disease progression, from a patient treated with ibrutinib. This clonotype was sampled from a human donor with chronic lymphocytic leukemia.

The CDR3 is CASSFGGGYEQFF. In nucleotides, the CDR3 is TGTGCCAGCAGCTTCGGGGGAGGGTATGAGCAGTTCTTC. The V call is TRBV7-6, the J call TRBJ2-1; TRBD2 matches 7 bases. CDR3 length equals 13 residues. The J segment lost 8 bases and the V segment lost 3 bases, leaving 4 bases of the junction unmatched. Germline CDR1 and CDR2: SGHVS and FNYEAQ.